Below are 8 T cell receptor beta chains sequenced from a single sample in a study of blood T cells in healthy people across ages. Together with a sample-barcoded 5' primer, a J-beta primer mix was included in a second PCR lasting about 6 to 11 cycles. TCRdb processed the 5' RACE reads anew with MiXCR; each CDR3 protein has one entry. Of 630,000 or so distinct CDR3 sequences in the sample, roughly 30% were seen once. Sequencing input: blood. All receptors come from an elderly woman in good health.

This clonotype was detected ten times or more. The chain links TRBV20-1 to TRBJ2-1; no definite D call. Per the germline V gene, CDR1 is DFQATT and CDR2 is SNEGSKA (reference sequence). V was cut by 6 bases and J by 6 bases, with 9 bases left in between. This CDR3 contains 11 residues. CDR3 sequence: CSAHDRNEQFF. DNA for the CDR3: TGCAGTGCACATGACCGCAATGAGCAGTTCTTC.

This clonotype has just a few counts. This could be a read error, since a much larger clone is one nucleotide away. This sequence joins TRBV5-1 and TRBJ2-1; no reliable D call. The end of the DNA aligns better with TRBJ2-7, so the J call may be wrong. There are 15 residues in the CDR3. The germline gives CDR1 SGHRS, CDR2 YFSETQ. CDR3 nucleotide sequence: TGCGCCAGCAGCTTGGACCTAAGCTCCTACAATGAGCAGTACTTC. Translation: CASSLDLSSYNEQYF.

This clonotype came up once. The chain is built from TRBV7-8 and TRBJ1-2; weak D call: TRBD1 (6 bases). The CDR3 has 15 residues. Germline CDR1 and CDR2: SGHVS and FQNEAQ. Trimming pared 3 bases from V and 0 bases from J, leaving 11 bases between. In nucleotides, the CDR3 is TGTGCCAGCAGCTTTTATACAGGGACTAACTATGGCTACACCTTC. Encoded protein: CASSFYTGTNYGYTF.

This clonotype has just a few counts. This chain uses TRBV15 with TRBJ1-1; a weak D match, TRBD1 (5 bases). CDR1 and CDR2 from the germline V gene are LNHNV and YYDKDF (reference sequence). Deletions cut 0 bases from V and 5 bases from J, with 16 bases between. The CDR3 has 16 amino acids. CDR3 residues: CATSRDPAESGTEAFF. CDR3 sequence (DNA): TGTGCCACCAGCAGAGATCCGGCAGAGTCAGGGACTGAAGCTTTCTTT.

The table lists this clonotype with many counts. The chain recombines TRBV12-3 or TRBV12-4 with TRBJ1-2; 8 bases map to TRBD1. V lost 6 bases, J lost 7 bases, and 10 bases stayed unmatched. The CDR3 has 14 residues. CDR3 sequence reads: CASSPGTGLFGYTF. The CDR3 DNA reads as TGTGCCAGCAGCCCCGGGACAGGTCTATTTGGCTACACCTTC.

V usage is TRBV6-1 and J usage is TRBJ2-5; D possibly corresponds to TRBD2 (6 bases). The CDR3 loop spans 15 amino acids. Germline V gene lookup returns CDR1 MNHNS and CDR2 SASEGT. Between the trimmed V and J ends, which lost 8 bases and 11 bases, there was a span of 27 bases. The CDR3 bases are TGTGCCAGCTCGATCGGGACTGTCGTCGACAATGAGCAGTACTTC. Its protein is CASSIGTVVDNEQYF.

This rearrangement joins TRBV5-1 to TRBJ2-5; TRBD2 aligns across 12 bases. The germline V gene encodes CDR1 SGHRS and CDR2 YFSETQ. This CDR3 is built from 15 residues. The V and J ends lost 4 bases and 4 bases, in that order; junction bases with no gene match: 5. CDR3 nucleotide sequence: TGCGCCAGCAGCACCCGACTAGCGGGGGTAGAGACCCAGTACTTC. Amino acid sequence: CASSTRLAGVETQYF.

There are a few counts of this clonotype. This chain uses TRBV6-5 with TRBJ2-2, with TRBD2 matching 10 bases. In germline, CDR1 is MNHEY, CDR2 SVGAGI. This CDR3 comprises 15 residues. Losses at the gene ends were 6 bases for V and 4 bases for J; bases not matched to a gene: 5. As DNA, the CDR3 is TGTGCCAGCAGATTAGCGGGGGGAGGCACCGGGGAGCTGTTTTTT. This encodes CASRLAGGGTGELFF.